The clone carrying this T cell receptor beta chain was counted many times. Its antigen is unknown. The data are from a study of metastatic and nonmetastatic thyroid tumors. Authors' data handling: Building a distant-metastasis classifier for papillary thyroid cancer drew on CDR3 differences across clinicopathological groups. With MiXCR, TCRdb called clones anew from the PCR reads. In this record, the V and J calls reflect TCRdb's handling and not the investigators' own analysis. This sample has almost 70,000 clones; around 14% occur once, and the top ten carry about 6%. Whole-study findings and limits: Reportedly, malignant thyroid tumors had significantly higher TCR beta diversity than benign nodules, in blood and tumor.

Germline V lookup: CDR1 MNHEY, CDR2 SMNVEV (reference sequence). Trimming removed 2 bases from V and 9 bases from J; junction bases left unmatched: 3. CDR3 size: 13 residues. Among the patients, none had received any treatment before thyroid surgery. This TCR came from a male donor with papillary thyroid cancer or a benign thyroid nodule (not recorded which). Some clones in this sample may be carry-over from other donors' samples. The sample comprised blood. The chain combines TRBV27 with TRBJ2-1, with 8 bases lining up with TRBD2. In nucleotides, the CDR3 is TGTGCCAGCAGTTTAACGGGAGGGGCTGAGCAGTTCTTC. Amino acids: CASSLTGGAEQFF.